Listed below are T cell receptor beta chains from one sample, sequenced in a study of cytomegalovirus exposure and HLA in healthy donors. The method was immunoSEQ multiplex PCR; TCRdb's version includes in-frame clones alone and lacks a portion of them. The table includes tens of thousands of clones, around 80% detected once. The sequenced material came from PBMCs. These receptors were obtained from a man aged 18 to 29 in good health and CMV-seronegative. Each CDR3 is given with its conserved first and last residue. The D gene is left open where the match is weak. The listing skips clone size in some rows; elsewhere it reads once, few, many or a size class.

>.|TRBJ1-2|15|.|TRBV29-1
TGCAGCGTTGTAAATCTGGGGCGTCTCTCCCATGGCTACACCTTC
CSVVNLGRLSHGYTF
>.|TRBJ1-6|16|.|TRBV9
TGTGCCAGCAGCGTAGCTGCCCAGGCGGGGAATTCACCCCTCCACTTT
CASSVAAQAGNSPLHF
>.|TRBJ1-5|15|TRBD1|TRBV2
TGTGCCAGCAGTTCCGGGACAGGGGGCAATCAGCCCCAGCATTTT
CASSSGTGGNQPQHF
>.|TRBJ1-1|14|.|TRBV10-3
TGTGCCATCAGTGAACAGGGAGTGAACACTGAAGCTTTCTTT
CAISEQGVNTEAFF
>.|TRBJ2-1|14|.|TRBV7-9
TGTGTCCCTGGGGAGACTCACCCGACGAATGAGCAGTTCTTC
CVPGETHPTNEQFF
>few|TRBJ1-2|16|TRBD1|TRBV25-1
TGTGCCAGCAGTGAATTGGTAATGGACAGGGCCTATGGCTACACCTTC
CASSELVMDRAYGYTF
>.|TRBJ2-7|13|.|TRBV4-2
TGTGCCAGCAGCTCCGAGCTCTCCTACGAGCAGTACTTC
CASSSELSYEQYF
>.|TRBJ2-2|14|.|TRBV6-6
TGTGCCAGCCGCGTCGGAGGGAACACCGGGGAGCTGTTTTTT
CASRVGGNTGELFF
>.|TRBJ1-1|12|.|TRBV19
TGTGCCAGTATCGTCTCGAACACTGAAGCTTTCTTT
CASIVSNTEAFF
>.|TRBJ1-5|13|.|TRBV7-8
TGTGCCAGCAGCTTAGGGGCCCTAAAGCCCCAGCATTTT
CASSLGALKPQHF
>.|TRBJ2-7|13|.|TRBV27
TGTGCCAGCAGTTCCGGGAGTATCTACGAGCAGTACTTC
CASSSGSIYEQYF
>.|TRBJ1-5|18|TRBD1|TRBV27
TGTGCCAGCAGTTGGAGAGGAATAGGGGGCGGAAGCAATCAGCCCCAGCATTTT
CASSWRGIGGGSNQPQHF
>.|TRBJ2-7|14|TRBD2|TRBV14
TGTGCCAGCAGCCGAGCGGGAGTAGGATACGAGCAGTACTTC
CASSRAGVGYEQYF
>.|TRBJ2-2|14|.|TRBV28
TGTGCCACGACCCGGGGAACGGGCACCGGGGAGCTGTTTTTT
CATTRGTGTGELFF
>.|TRBJ2-3|18|.|TRBV28
TGTGCCATCCTCGCTCCCCCTGATAAGGACTTAAGCACAGATACGCAGTATTTT
CAILAPPDKDLSTDTQYF
>few|TRBJ1-4|13|.|TRBV28
TGTGCCAGCAACATACAGGGAAATGAAAAACTGTTTTTT
CASNIQGNEKLFF
>.|TRBJ2-5|15|.|TRBV28
TGTGCCAGCAGTCCTTCGGGGGAGAGTGGAGAGACCCAGTACTTC
CASSPSGESGETQYF
>.|TRBJ1-2|15|TRBD1|TRBV28
TGTGCCAGCACATACAGGGGGGGAGAAGGGAAGGGCTACACCTTC
CASTYRGGEGKGYTF
>.|TRBJ2-3|15|TRBD2|TRBV2
TGTGCCAGCAATCAGCTAGCGGGAGTTGAAGATACGCAGTATTTT
CASNQLAGVEDTQYF
>.|TRBJ2-7|14|TRBD1|TRBV9
TGTGCCAGCAGCGCCGGGACAGGGGGCCACGAGCAGTACTTC
CASSAGTGGHEQYF
>.|TRBJ2-1|16|TRBD2|TRBV7-3
TGTGCCAGCAGCTTAATGGGGACTAGAGTCAGCAATGAGCAGTTCTTC
CASSLMGTRVSNEQFF
>few|TRBJ1-1|16|TRBD1|TRBV19
TGTGCCAGTAGCAAGAGAGGGGGCTTCGTGAACACTGAAGCTTTCTTT
CASSKRGGFVNTEAFF
>.|TRBJ1-2|14|.|TRBV6-5
TGTGCCAGCAGTTTAAACCGACAGGCTTATGGCTACACCTTC
CASSLNRQAYGYTF
>.|TRBJ1-1|13|.|TRBV6-1
TGTGCCAGCAGCCCGAGTTTTAACACTGAAGCTTTCTTT
CASSPSFNTEAFF
>.|TRBJ1-1|13|.|TRBV6-1
TGTGCCAGCACCCAAGGACAGAGCCCCGAAGCTTTCTTT
CASTQGQSPEAFF
>.|TRBJ2-5|15|TRBD2|TRBV5-5
TGTGCCAGCAGCTTTGGGGGTTCGGGGGGAGAGACCCAGTACTTC
CASSFGGSGGETQYF
>.|TRBJ2-7|19|TRBD2|TRBV7-9
TGTGCCAGCAGCTTAGCCCTATTGCGGGGGGAAATTCACTCCTACGAGCAGTACTTC
CASSLALLRGEIHSYEQYF
>.|TRBJ1-2|14|.|TRBV5-4
TGTGCCAGCAGCTTGGGTTCAGGGAATGGTGGCTACACCTTC
CASSLGSGNGGYTF
>.|TRBJ1-1|16|.|TRBV7-9
TGTGCCAGCAGCCCTAGACAGGAAAGGGGTCGGACTGAAGCTTTCTTT
CASSPRQERGRTEAFF
>.|TRBJ1-2|13|.|TRBV28
TGTGCCAGCAGCGGGTTACGGGACTATGGCTACACCTTC
CASSGLRDYGYTF
>.|TRBJ2-7|11|.|TRBV20-1
TGCAGTGCCCCAGGCTTGGACGAGCAGTACTTC
CSAPGLDEQYF
>.|TRBJ1-4|16|TRBD1|TRBV18
TGTGCCAGCTCACCGGGGACAGGCCGGCGGAATGAAAAACTGTTTTTT
CASSPGTGRRNEKLFF
>.|TRBJ1-5|15|.|TRBV28
TGTGCCAGCAGTTTACCGGGACAATTTAGTCAGCCCCAGCATTTT
CASSLPGQFSQPQHF
>.|TRBJ2-6|16|.|TRBV7-3
TGTGCCAGCAGTCTCTCGTCGGGCTCTGGGGCCAACGTCCTGACTTTC
CASSLSSGSGANVLTF
>.|TRBJ2-1|16|TRBD2|TRBV29-1
TGCAGCGTAGTCGGGACTAGCGGGAGCTCCTACAATGAGCAGTTCTTC
CSVVGTSGSSYNEQFF
>.|TRBJ2-5|13|.|TRBV6-5
TGTGCCAGCAGAAATACTGGGGGGGAGACCCAGTACTTC
CASRNTGGETQYF
>.|TRBJ1-1|14|TRBD1|TRBV29-1
TGCAGCGTTGAAGGGACAGGGTTGTACACTGAAGCTTTCTTT
CSVEGTGLYTEAFF
>.|TRBJ2-3|14|TRBD2|TRBV7-6
TGTGCCAGCGGACTAGCGGGAGACACAGATACGCAGTATTTT
CASGLAGDTDTQYF
>.|TRBJ1-6|14|.|TRBV5-4
TGTGCCAGCAGACTCCGGGGTTCGGAATCACCCCTCCACTTT
CASRLRGSESPLHF
>medium-sized|TRBJ2-5|15|TRBD2|TRBV5-1
TGCGCCAGCAGCTCGCGCGGGGGGGCCGGAGAGACCCAGTACTTC
CASSSRGGAGETQYF
>.|TRBJ1-2|15|TRBD1|TRBV4-2
TGTGCCAGCAGCCAAAGGGACAGGGACATCTATGGCTACACCTTC
CASSQRDRDIYGYTF
>once|TRBJ2-3|15|.|TRBV19
TGTGCCAGTAGCGATCCAGGGTTAGCTACAGATACGCAGTATTTT
CASSDPGLATDTQYF
>.|TRBJ1-5|15|TRBD1|TRBV28
TGTGCCAGCAGTTTCCGGGACAGGGATTCTCAGCCCCAGCATTTT
CASSFRDRDSQPQHF
>.|TRBJ1-2|17|.|TRBV7-2
TGTGACAGCAGCTTAGGAGTCTACGGACAGCAAAACTATGGCTACACCTTC
CDSSLGVYGQQNYGYTF
>once|TRBJ2-7|13|TRBD1|TRBV7-2
TGTGCCAGCAGCTTAACAGGGGACTACGAGCAGTACTTC
CASSLTGDYEQYF
>once|TRBJ2-6|18|TRBD1|TRBV7-6
TGTGCCAGCAGTATCGGGGGGACAGGGGTGTCTGGGGCCAACGTCCTGACTTTC
CASSIGGTGVSGANVLTF
>.|TRBJ2-2|16|TRBD1|TRBV6-4
TGTGCCAGCAGTGCTGGGGACAGGGGGAACACCGGGGAGCTGTTTTTT
CASSAGDRGNTGELFF
>.|TRBJ1-4|17|.|TRBV14
TGTGCCAGCAGCCAAGAGAGAAGGGGTTCCAAAAATGAAAAACTGTTTTTT
CASSQERRGSKNEKLFF
>.|TRBJ1-4|16|.|TRBV5-4
TGTGCCAGCAGCTTGGATCCCGGCAGGAAAAATGAAAAACTGTTTTTT
CASSLDPGRKNEKLFF